The 21 T cell receptor beta chains below come from one sample, sequenced in a study of siplizumab effects on memory and regulatory T cells. Assay used: immunoSEQ multiplex PCR; TCRdb lists only in-frame clones, some missing. The sample has around 120,000 clones, roughly 94% seen once; the top ten hold approximately 1.8%. The specimen sequenced was non-Treg CD4+ T cells sorted from blood. The receptors here all came from a human donor in good health.

The rearrangement joins TRBV5-1 to TRBJ1-4, with 9 nucleotides matching TRBD1. V shed 4 bases, J shed 6 bases, and the junction held 7 bases outside the gene matches. CDR1 and CDR2 (germline): SGHRS, YFSETQ. The CDR3 runs to 15 residues. This chain's CDR3 is CASSRTGDFDEKLFF. CDR3 coding DNA: TGCGCCAGCAGCCGGACAGGGGACTTCGATGAAAAACTGTTTTTT.

The chain joins TRBV13 to TRBJ2-3; 7 bases are shared with TRBD2. The CDR3 is 15 amino acids. The germline gives CDR1 PRHDT, CDR2 FYEKMQ (reference sequence). After removal of 4 bases from V and 2 bases from J, the junction contained 6 bases not matched to a gene. The CDR3: CASSSQRGHTDTQYF. CDR3 DNA: TGTGCCAGCAGCTCTCAGCGGGGCCACACAGATACGCAGTATTTT.

The V and J genes are TRBV6-6 and TRBJ1-1; D is unclear. The germline V gene encodes CDR1 MNHNY and CDR2 SVGAGI (reference sequence). Trimming took 3 bases from V and 3 from J, leaving 14 bases between them. The CDR3 covers 15 residues. CDR3 loop: CASSYSWVGDTEAFF. DNA for the CDR3: TGTGCCAGCAGTTATTCATGGGTTGGGGACACTGAAGCTTTCTTT.

This rearrangement joins TRBV27 to TRBJ2-7; 8 bases match TRBD2. The junction had 10 bases not matched to a gene; V was cut back by 4 bases and J by 5 bases. The CDR3 spans 15 residues. Germline V CDR1 and CDR2: MNHEY, SMNVEV (reference sequence). The CDR3 protein is CASSSNRGGKDEQYF. CDR3 sequence (DNA): TGTGCCAGCAGTTCAAACCGGGGGGGAAAGGACGAGCAGTACTTC.

The V and J genes are TRBV12-5 and TRBJ2-3; D not certain. V dropped 2 bases and J dropped 3 bases, with 9 bases sitting between them. In germline, CDR1 is LGHNT, CDR2 FRNRAP. This CDR3 spans 14 amino acids. As DNA, the CDR3 is TGTGCTAGTGGTTTGAAGTTCGAAACAGATACGCAGTATTTT. Translating gives CASGLKFETDTQYF.

The chain combines TRBV6-6 with TRBJ2-2; D uncertain. Germline-derived CDR1 and CDR2 are MNHNY and SVGAGI (reference sequence). V shed 5 bases and J shed 3 bases, with 10 bases lying between them. The CDR3 covers 14 residues. CDR3: CASSPRRDTGELFF. CDR3 nucleotide sequence: TGTGCCAGCAGTCCTAGGCGAGACACCGGGGAGCTGTTTTTT.

The chain links TRBV4-1 to TRBJ1-3, with a weak D call TRBD1 (5 bases). Germline V lookup: CDR1 MGHRA, CDR2 YSYEKL. With 6 bases removed from V and 0 bases from J, the gap between germline ends came to 15 bases. The CDR3 loop spans 16 amino acids. As DNA, the CDR3 is TGCGCCAGCAGTCTGGGATCAGGGAGCTCTGGAAACACCATATATTTT. Its protein is CASSLGSGSSGNTIYF.

This sequence joins TRBV4-1 and TRBJ1-4; D is possibly TRBD1 (5 bases). The germline CDR1 and CDR2 sequences are MGHRA and YSYEKL. CDR3 length equals 15 residues. Trimming took 2 bases from V and 4 from J, leaving 11 bases between them. The CDR3 region has the DNA TGCGCCAGCAGCCAATTGACAGTATATAATGAAAAACTGTTTTTT. It codes for CASSQLTVYNEKLFF.

This chain joins TRBV11-2 and TRBJ2-7; no definite D call. Germline V lookup: CDR1 SGHAT, CDR2 FQNNGV. The CDR3 is 13 residues long. Trimming pared 6 bases from V and 4 bases from J, leaving 13 bases between. The CDR3 protein is CASRPRKGYEQYF. In nucleotides, the CDR3 is TGTGCCAGCAGGCCTAGGAAGGGATACGAGCAGTACTTC.

Notes on this clone: This CDR3 is also generated by other DNA sequences in the sample. The genes are TRBV11-3 and TRBJ1-2, with D tentatively TRBD1 (5 bases). V was cut by 3 bases and J by 8 bases, with 10 bases left in between. The V gene's germline CDR1 is SGHNT and CDR2 YENEEA. CDR3 size: 12 residues. The CDR3 spells CASSLGGRGYTF. The CDR3 DNA is TGTGCCAGCAGCTTGGGGGGTCGGGGCTACACCTTC. Looking up the rest from reference TRBV11-3 and TRBJ1-2 gives the full variable domain: EAGVVQSPRYKIIEKKQPVAFWCNPISGHNTLYWYLQNLGQGPELLIRYENEEAVDDSQLPKDRFSAERLKGVDSTLKIQPAELGDSAVYLCASSLGGRGYTFGSGTRLTVV.

The gene calls are TRBV7-9 and TRBJ2-3; D not resolved. The CDR3 length is 13 residues. Per the germline V gene, CDR1 is SEHNR and CDR2 is FQNEAQ (reference sequence). V lost 6 bases to trimming and J lost 3 bases, with 10 bases between them. CDR3 sequence reads: CASRSGLTDTQYF. CDR3 in DNA: TGTGCCAGCAGGTCCGGCCTAACAGATACGCAGTATTTT. Combining the CDR3 with reference TRBV7-9 and TRBJ2-3 gives the whole variable domain DTGVSQNPRHKITKRGQNVTFRCDPISEHNRLYWYRQTLGQGPEFLTYFQNEAQLEKSRLLSDRFSAERPKGSFSTLEIQRTEQGDSAMYLCASRSGLTDTQYFGPGTRLTVL.

The rearrangement joins TRBV7-9 to TRBJ1-5; D is uncertain. The CDR3 is made up of 15 amino acids. Germline V lookup: CDR1 SEHNR, CDR2 FQNEAQ (reference sequence). The germline V and J ends were trimmed by 1 base and 2 bases, with 9 bases remaining between them. This CDR3 reads CASSLGRQGNQPQHF. The CDR3 bases are TGTGCCAGCAGCTTAGGACGGCAAGGCAATCAGCCCCAGCATTTT.

The chain recombines TRBV4-2 with TRBJ1-2, with TRBD1 matching over 7 bases. Germline lookup yields CDR1 LGHNA and CDR2 YNFKEQ. V lost 0 bases, J lost 4 bases, and 5 bases stayed unmatched. This CDR3 is built from 15 residues. CDR3 sequence: CASSQELGTVYGYTF. The CDR3 DNA sequence: TGTGCCAGCAGCCAAGAGTTAGGGACAGTCTATGGCTACACCTTC.

The V call is TRBV5-1, the J call TRBJ2-3; 8 positions match TRBD2. Germline CDR1 SGHRS, CDR2 YFSETQ. The CDR3 consists of 15 residues. Trimming removed 3 bases from V and 3 bases from J; junction bases left unmatched: 6. The CDR3 spells CASSSGVAGTDTQYF. The CDR3 DNA reads as TGCGCCAGCAGCTCCGGAGTAGCGGGAACAGATACGCAGTATTTT.

The chain is built from TRBV25-1 and TRBJ2-1; D gene unclear. Trimming pared 6 bases from V and 3 bases from J, leaving 12 bases between. CDR3 length: 14 amino acids. From germline, CDR1 is MGHDK and CDR2 SYGVNS. CDR3 residues: CASSGGKGYNEQFF. Here the CDR3 DNA reads TGTGCCAGCAGCGGCGGAAAAGGCTACAATGAGCAGTTCTTC.

The V call is TRBV2, the J call TRBJ2-5; TRBD1 agrees at 9 bases. CDR1 and CDR2 from the germline V gene are SNHLY and FYNNEI. The CDR3 extends over 16 amino acids. The ends lost 6 bases at V and 5 bases at J; junction bases unmatched: 13. As DNA, the CDR3 is TGTGCCAGCAGGGCCGCCCACAGGGGGCAGGGGGAGACCCAGTACTTC. This encodes CASRAAHRGQGETQYF.

This chain links TRBV5-1 with TRBJ2-5; 8 bases map to TRBD1. V dropped 4 bases and J dropped 0; count of bases not matched to a gene: 5. This CDR3 is 15 amino acids long. Germline lookup yields CDR1 SGHRS and CDR2 YFSETQ. CDR3: CASSTTGVYQETQYF. In nucleotides, the CDR3 is TGCGCCAGCAGCACGACAGGGGTGTACCAAGAGACCCAGTACTTC.

This sequence joins TRBV19 and TRBJ2-1; 13 nucleotides match TRBD2. The V segment lost 4 bases and the J segment 8 bases; nucleotides outside the gene matches: 2. The germline CDR1 and CDR2 sequences are LNHDA and SQIVND (reference sequence). The CDR3 is 14 amino acids. This chain's CDR3 is CASSKLAGGDEQFF. DNA for the CDR3: TGTGCCAGTAGTAAACTAGCGGGGGGGGATGAGCAGTTCTTC.

This chain links TRBV18 with TRBJ2-7; 7 bases line up with TRBD2. V was clipped by 2 bases and J by 6 bases; unmatched bases: 7. Germline lookup yields CDR1 KGHSH and CDR2 LQKENI. The CDR3 has 14 amino acids. As DNA, the CDR3 is TGTGCCAGCTCACCAATCGCTAGCGGCAGCGAGCAGTACTTC. Protein sequence: CASSPIASGSEQYF. Full variable domain (rest looked up from reference TRBV18 and TRBJ2-7): NAGVMQNPRHLVRRRGQEARLRCSPMKGHSHVYWYRQLPEEGLKFMVYLQKENIIDESGMPKERFSAEFPKEGPSILRIQQVVRGDSAAYFCASSPIASGSEQYFGPGTRLTVT.

The genes are TRBV6-5 and TRBJ1-1; perhaps TRBD1 as D (5 bases). V gave up 8 bases and J gave up 5 bases, with 18 bases separating them. CDR3 size: 14 residues. Germline V gene sequence: CDR1 MNHEY, CDR2 SVGAGI. The CDR3 DNA reads as TGTGCCAGCCGAAGACCCACGGGGGGAACTGAAGCTTTCTTT. Translated: CASRRPTGGTEAFF.

The chain links TRBV9 to TRBJ1-2, with D maybe TRBD1 (6 bases). V was pared by 4 bases and J by 6 bases, with 22 bases between. This CDR3 contains 16 residues. Germline V gene data show CDR1 as SGDLS and CDR2 as YYNGEE. CDR3 DNA: TGTGCCAGCAGCCCTCGAGGGGGGGACTATGGGGATGGCTACACCTTC. Protein sequence: CASSPRGGDYGDGYTF.